The sequence of this T cell receptor (beta chain) was determined in a study of beta chain features in type 1 diabetes. This clone was counted a few times. Its antigen is not known. The germline gives CDR1 MGHRA, CDR2 YSYEKL. This CDR3 spans 16 amino acids. J lost 4 bases, V lost 2 bases, and 7 bases had no gene match. The authors reverse transcribed all of the isolated RNA, so sequencing captured expressed TCRB transcripts. Data came from immunoSEQ multiplex PCR; TCRdb stores just in-frame clones and leaves some out. Here the sample spans approximately 200,000 clones, 9.6% being singletons. Every participating donor gave one draw, a heparinised blood sample averaging about 120 mL. Sorting that relied on CD45RO/CCR7/CD25/CD127/CD95/CD27 yielded CD4+ naive, central memory, regulatory and stem cell-like memory cells. Study outcomes and limitations: Across all four CD4+ subsets, people with type 1 diabetes showed modestly shorter TCRB CDR3s. Patients showed naive, central memory and Treg TCRB repertoires that appeared more similar than those of healthy donors.

The receptor was isolated from a young woman in good health. The V gene is TRBV4-1, the J gene TRBJ1-2; 10 nucleotides agree with TRBD1. Sequenced material: naive CD4+ T cells from blood. CDR3 DNA: TGCGCCAGCAGCCAACCTGGGACAGGGGAAGGCTATGGCTACACCTTC. It translates to CASSQPGTGEGYGYTF.